The table lists the clone carrying this T cell receptor beta chain with a few counts. Its specificity is unknown. The CDR3 loop spans 18 amino acids. Trimming removed 0 bases from V and 2 bases from J; junction bases left unmatched: 9. Looked up from germline, CDR1 is MGHRA and CDR2 is YSYEKL. Time point denoted: pre-sensitization, week 0. This sample's treatment: therapeutic diphenylcyclopropenone sensitization with weekly scalp DPC. Patch tests were applied only after blood draws. The data were taken from a study of human T cells and chemical hapten exposure. Each CDR3 protein is one row after TCRdb ran MiXCR on the RACE reads. The data show around 180,000 distinct CDR3 sequences, with 25% to 30% seen just once and nearly 3% held by the top ten. Study-wide findings and caveats: As patch test score rose, PT1 expanded TCR counts tended to rise as well.

This clonotype was sampled from a woman aged 30 to 39 with alopecia areata. Some clones in this sample may be carry-over from other donors' samples. Specimen: whole blood, collected in connection with sensitization to the hapten diphenylcyclopropenone (DPC). V is TRBV4-1 and J is TRBJ2-1; TRBD1 matches 8 bases. CDR3 protein: CASSQDWGGTGAYNEQFF. CDR3 nucleotides: TGCGCCAGCAGCCAAGATTGGGGCGGGACAGGAGCCTACAATGAGCAGTTCTTC.